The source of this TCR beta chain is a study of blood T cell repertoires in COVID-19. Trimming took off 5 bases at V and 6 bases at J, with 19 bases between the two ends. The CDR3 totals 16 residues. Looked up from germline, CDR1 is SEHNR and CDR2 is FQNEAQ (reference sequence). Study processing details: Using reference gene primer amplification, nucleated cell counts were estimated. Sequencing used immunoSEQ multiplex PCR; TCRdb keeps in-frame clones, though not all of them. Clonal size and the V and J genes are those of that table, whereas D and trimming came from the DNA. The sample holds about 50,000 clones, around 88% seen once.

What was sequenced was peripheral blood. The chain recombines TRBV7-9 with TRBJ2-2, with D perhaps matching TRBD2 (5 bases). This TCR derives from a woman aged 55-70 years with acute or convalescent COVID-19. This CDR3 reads CASSRTRLLGSGELFF. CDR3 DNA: TGTGCCAGCAGCCGAACACGCCTACTAGGCTCCGGGGAGCTGTTTTTT. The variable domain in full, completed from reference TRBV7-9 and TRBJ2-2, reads DTGVSQNPRHKITKRGQNVTFRCDPISEHNRLYWYRQTLGQGPEFLTYFQNEAQLEKSRLLSDRFSAERPKGSFSTLEIQRTEQGDSAMYLCASSRTRLLGSGELFFGEGSRLTVL.